One and the same sample provided the 20 T cell receptor beta chains below, sequenced in a study of human T cells and chemical hapten exposure. Time point reported: patch test 1, 2 weeks after DPC sensitization. Treatment here: therapeutic diphenylcyclopropenone sensitization with weekly scalp DPC. TCRdb processed the RACE reads anew with MiXCR; each CDR3 protein has one entry. The top ten hold less than 15% of the sample, which has about 56,000 distinct CDR3 sequences, 9.3% seen once. The sample in question was whole blood, obtained in connection with sensitization to the hapten diphenylcyclopropenone (DPC). All receptors derive from a woman aged 40-49 years with alopecia areata. Some clones in this sample may be carry-over from other donors' samples.

The chain uses TRBV7-6 and TRBJ2-1; 14 bases line up with TRBD2. Germline trimming cut 4 bases from V and 4 bases from J; bases unmatched to any gene: 6. This CDR3 comprises 17 residues. Germline V gives CDR1 SGHVS, CDR2 FNYEAQ. This CDR3 is CASSSGLAGGRYNEQFF. CDR3 sequence (DNA): TGTGCCAGCAGCTCCGGACTAGCGGGGGGCCGTTACAATGAGCAGTTCTTC. The whole variable domain, filled in from reference TRBV7-6 and TRBJ2-1, reads GAGVSQSPRYKVTKRGQDVALRCDPISGHVSLYWYRQALGQGPEFLTYFNYEAQQDKSGLPNDRFSAERPEGSISTLTIQRTEQRDSAMYRCASSSGLAGGRYNEQFFGPGTRLTVL.

This clonotype was seen repeatedly, ten times or more. The chain carries TRBV21-1 and TRBJ2-5; the DNA was not used to check the table's D call, TRBD2. TRBV21-1 is labeled a pseudogene. The CDR3 consists of 16 residues. CDR3 nucleotide sequence: TGTGCCAGCAGACACCCGGGACTAGCCCCGGGAGAGACCCAGTACTTC. Translated: CASRHPGLAPGETQYF.

This clonotype occurred many times. The J gene is TRBJ1-1, the V gene TRBV14; possibly TRBD1 for D (5 bases). The CDR3 totals 19 residues. Germline CDR1 is SGHDN and CDR2 is FVKESK. V lost 0 bases to trimming and J lost 0 bases, with 20 bases between them. The DNA of the CDR3 is TGTGCCAGCAGCCAAGATACAATCGGAACAGGAGGCATGAACACTGAAGCTTTCTTT. Its protein product is CASSQDTIGTGGMNTEAFF.

In its sample, this clonotype was seen many times. This CDR3 fails to terminate in the conserved phenylalanine or tryptophan, so it likely reflects a read error. Because the CDR3's place on the DNA is in doubt, the DNA is left out and the CDR3 is given as listed by TCRdb. The genes are TRBV7-2 and TRBJ2-1; the listed D gene, TRBD2, was not tested against the DNA. The CDR3 spans 14 residues, counting both ends. Germline V lookup: CDR1 SGHTA, CDR2 FQGNSA. The CDR3 sequence: CASSLGVAGGFSSL.

In the case of this clonotype: A read error is possible here, since a much larger clone lies one base away. The chain couples TRBV30 to TRBJ1-1; no firm D call. The CDR3 loop spans 12 amino acids. V lost 2 bases and J 11 bases, leaving 15 bases between the germline ends. The germline V gene has CDR1 GTSNPN and CDR2 SVGIG (reference sequence). The CDR3 reads CAWSFAQTGAFF. The CDR3 bases are TGTGCCTGGAGTTTTGCCCAGACGGGGGCTTTCTTT.

In this sample, this clonotype turned up a few times. V and J are TRBV6-6 and TRBJ2-7; TRBD1 matches 7 bases. The V and J ends lost 6 bases and 3 bases, in that order; junction bases with no gene match: 5. The germline V gene encodes CDR1 MNHNY and CDR2 SVGAGI (reference sequence). The CDR3 length is 13 residues. CDR3 region: CASSQGQYYEQYF. The CDR3 DNA reads as TGTGCCAGCAGCCAGGGACAGTACTACGAGCAGTACTTC.

This clonotype was observed a handful of times. The rearrangement uses TRBV9 and TRBJ2-2; D remains ambiguous. The ends were cut back, 0 bases at V and 6 bases at J, with 9 bases in the middle. The germline CDR1 and CDR2 sequences are SGDLS and YYNGEE. The CDR3 extends over 14 amino acids. CDR3 amino acids: CASSVDGHPGELFF. CDR3 DNA: TGTGCCAGCAGCGTAGACGGCCATCCCGGGGAGCTGTTTTTT.

V and J are TRBV2 and TRBJ2-7; the D is unclear. CDR1 is SNHLY and CDR2 is FYNNEI in the germline V gene. Trimming removed 3 bases from V and 4 bases from J, with 19 bases in between. The CDR3 length is 16 residues. The CDR3 nucleotides read TGTGCCAGCAGTGATGTTCTTCGGCAGGCCAATTACGAGCAGTACTTC. It yields the protein CASSDVLRQANYEQYF.

The chain couples TRBV12-5 to TRBJ1-5; D uncertain. The germline V and J ends were trimmed by 0 bases and 3 bases, with 3 bases remaining between them. The CDR3 has 13 residues. CDR1 and CDR2 (germline): LGHNT, FRNRAP. The CDR3 sequence: CASGLVLNQPQHF. The CDR3 DNA reads as TGTGCTAGTGGTTTGGTCCTCAATCAGCCCCAGCATTTT.

This clonotype came up many times. The chain links TRBV7-6 to TRBJ2-2, with unresolved D. Trimming stripped 6 bases from V and 8 bases from J, with 13 bases between. Germline lookup yields CDR1 SGHVS and CDR2 FNYEAQ. The CDR3 totals 13 residues. CDR3 residues: CASSRTLPGELFF. The CDR3 DNA sequence: TGTGCCAGCAGTCGAACCTTGCCGGGGGAGCTGTTTTTT.

This clonotype was counted ten times or more. This chain connects TRBV9 to TRBJ2-1; weak D call: TRBD2 (5 bases). Germline lookup yields CDR1 SGDLS and CDR2 YYNGEE. The V gene lost 0 bases and the J gene lost 3 bases, with 10 bases spanning the gap. This CDR3 is 15 amino acids long. The CDR3 DNA reads as TGTGCCAGCAGCGTAGCGGGGTTGGACTACAATGAGCAGTTCTTC. Its translation is CASSVAGLDYNEQFF. Supplemented by reference TRBV9 and TRBJ2-1, the full variable domain reads DSGVTQTPKHLITATGQRVTLRCSPRSGDLSVYWYQQSLDQGLQFLIQYYNGEERAKGNILERFSAQQFPDLHSELNLSSLELGDSALYFCASSVAGLDYNEQFFGPGTRLTVL.

This clonotype was counted ten times or more. The rearrangement links TRBV6-5 to TRBJ2-3, with D perhaps TRBD1 (5 bases). Trimming left V 7 bases short and J 0 bases short, with 8 bases between. CDR1 is MNHEY, CDR2 SVGAGI, per germline. The CDR3 is 13 amino acids. DNA for the CDR3: TGTGCCAGCAAGGCAGGGAGCACAGATACGCAGTATTTT. Protein product: CASKAGSTDTQYF.

As concerns this clonotype: The missing conserved phenylalanine or tryptophan at the end of this CDR3 makes a read error likely. J is TRBJ2-7 and V is TRBV2, with TRBD1 identical over 7 bases. Per the germline V gene, CDR1 is SNHLY and CDR2 is FYNNEI. The CDR3 has 14 residues. V gave up 6 bases and J gave up 2 bases; unmatched junction bases: 7. In nucleotides, the CDR3 is TGTGCCAGCAGGTTACAGGGGTCTACCTACGAGCAGTACCTC. This sequence encodes CASRLQGSTYEQYL.

A few counts support this clonotype. The chain carries TRBV6-6 and TRBJ1-1, with D perhaps matching TRBD1 (5 bases). The CDR3 length is 16 residues. V was shortened by 2 bases and J by 3 bases, with 16 bases between the two germline ends. The germline gives CDR1 MNHNY, CDR2 SVGAGI (reference sequence). The CDR3 loop is CASSYLAGSWDTEAFF. CDR3 bases: TGTGCCAGCAGTTACCTGGCAGGGTCATGGGACACTGAAGCTTTCTTT.

This chain joins TRBV6-5 and TRBJ1-1; D is undetermined. Trimming cost V 2 bases and J 2 bases, with 9 bases left between them. The germline CDR1 and CDR2 sequences are MNHEY and SVGAGI. The length of the CDR3 is 14 residues. In DNA, the CDR3 is TGTGCCAGCAGTTACGAGGCGATCAACACTGAAGCTTTCTTT. Encoded protein: CASSYEAINTEAFF.

This clonotype was counted ten times or more. As DNA, the CDR3 is TGCGCCAGCAGCCTTGGGACAGACGGCCTAGAAGCTTTCTTT. Translation gives CASSLGTDGLEAFF. The chain uses TRBV5-1 and TRBJ1-1, with 7 bases identical to TRBD1. Germline V CDR1 and CDR2: SGHRS, YFSETQ. This CDR3 has 14 residues. V was clipped by 4 bases and J by 8 bases; unmatched bases: 11.

This clonotype was picked up a small number of times. The chain links TRBV4-2 to TRBJ1-3, with D unresolved. Germline assignment: CDR1 LGHNA and CDR2 YNFKEQ. The CDR3 runs to 17 residues. Trimming removed 0 bases from V and 0 bases from J, with 12 bases in between. CDR3 bases: TGTGCCAGCAGCCAAGATTGGGTCAGCTCCTCTGGAAACACCATATATTTT. Its protein product is CASSQDWVSSSGNTIYF.

This clonotype was picked up many times. The chain is built from TRBV4-1 and TRBJ1-2; TRBD1 agrees at 9 bases. Losses at the gene ends were 1 base for V and 0 bases for J; bases not matched to a gene: 3. Germline CDR1 reads MGHRA; CDR2 reads YSYEKL. The CDR3 runs 16 residues. CDR3 residues: CASSQAGTGSNYGYTF. CDR3 coding DNA: TGCGCCAGCAGCCAAGCCGGGACAGGGTCTAACTATGGCTACACCTTC.

Notes on this clonotype: This may stem from a read error, because a much larger clone lies one nucleotide away. This sequence joins TRBV27 and TRBJ1-4; D is perhaps TRBD1 (5 bases). V dropped 7 bases and J dropped 8 bases, with 14 bases sitting between them. This CDR3 contains 13 residues. From germline, CDR1 is MNHEY and CDR2 SMNVEV (reference sequence). This chain's CDR3 is CASKSAGIEKLFF. The DNA for the CDR3 is TGTGCCAGCAAATCCGCAGGGATCGAAAAACTGTTTTTT. Drawing the rest from reference TRBV27 and TRBJ1-4, the complete variable domain is EAQVTQNPRYLITVTGKKLTVTCSQNMNHEYMSWYRQDPGLGLRQIYYSMNVEVTDKGDVPEGYKVSRKEKRNFPLILESPSPNQTSLYFCASKSAGIEKLFFGSGTQLSVL.

This clonotype was detected ten times or more. The rearrangement uses TRBV5-4 and TRBJ2-7; the D gene is possibly TRBD1 (6 bases). There are 14 residues in the CDR3. V lost 0 bases, J lost 1 base, and 8 bases lay in between. The germline CDR1 and CDR2 sequences are SGHNT and YYREEE (reference sequence). The CDR3 DNA reads as TGTGCCAGCAGCTTGGGGACAGATTCCTACGAGCAGTACTTC. Its protein product is CASSLGTDSYEQYF.